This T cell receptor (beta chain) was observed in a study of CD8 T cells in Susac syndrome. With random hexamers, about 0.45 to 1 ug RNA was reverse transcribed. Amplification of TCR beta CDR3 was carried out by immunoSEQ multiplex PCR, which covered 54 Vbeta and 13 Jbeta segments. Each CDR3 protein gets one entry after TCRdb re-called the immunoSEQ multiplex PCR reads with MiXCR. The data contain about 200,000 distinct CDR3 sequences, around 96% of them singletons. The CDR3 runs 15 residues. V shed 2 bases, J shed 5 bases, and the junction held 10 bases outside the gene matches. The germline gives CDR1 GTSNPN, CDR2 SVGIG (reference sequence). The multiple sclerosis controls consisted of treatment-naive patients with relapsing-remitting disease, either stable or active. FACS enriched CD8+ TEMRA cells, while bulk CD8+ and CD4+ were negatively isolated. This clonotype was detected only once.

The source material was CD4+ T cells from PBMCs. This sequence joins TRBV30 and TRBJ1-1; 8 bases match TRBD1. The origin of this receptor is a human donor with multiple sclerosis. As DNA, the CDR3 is TGTGCCTGGAGTATGAGGCAGGGGGCGAGGACTGAAGCTTTCTTT. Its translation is CAWSMRQGARTEAFF.